This T cell receptor (beta chain) was obtained from a study of cytomegalovirus exposure and HLA in healthy donors. The PCR contained 60 Vbeta and 13 Jbeta primers. The data were produced by immunoSEQ multiplex PCR, yet TCRdb's version contains in-frame clones alone and is incomplete. The table has under 130,000 clones, almost 80% seen once. The junction had 9 bases not matched to a gene; V was cut back by 7 bases and J by 2 bases. CDR1 is SQVTM and CDR2 is ANQGSEA in the germline V gene. This CDR3 region has 14 residues. As to this clone: Its antigen is as yet unknown.

Findings and caveats of the study: CMV antigen specificity of a few CMV-associated chains was confirmed in vitro. For most subjects, TCR beta sequences were reported to predict HLA-A and HLA-B alleles with accuracy.

The origin of this receptor is a man over 45 in good health and CMV-seropositive. The rearrangement links TRBV29-1 to TRBJ2-3, with 7 bases that match TRBD1. The specimen sequenced was PBMCs. The CDR3 sequence: CSATGSVNTDTQYF. CDR3 sequence (DNA): TGCAGCGCGACAGGGTCGGTAAACACAGATACGCAGTATTTT.